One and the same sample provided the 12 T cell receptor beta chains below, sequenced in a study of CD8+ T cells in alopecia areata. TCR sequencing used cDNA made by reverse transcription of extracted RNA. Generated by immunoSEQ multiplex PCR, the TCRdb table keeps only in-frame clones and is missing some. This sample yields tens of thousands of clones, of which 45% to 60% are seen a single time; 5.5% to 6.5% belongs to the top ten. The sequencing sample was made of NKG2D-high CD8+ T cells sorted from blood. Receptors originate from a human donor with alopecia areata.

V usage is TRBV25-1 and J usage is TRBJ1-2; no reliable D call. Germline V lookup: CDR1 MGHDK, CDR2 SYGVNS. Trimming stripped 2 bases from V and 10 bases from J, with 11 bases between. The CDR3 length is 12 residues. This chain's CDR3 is CASSEVGDDYTF. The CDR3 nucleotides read TGTGCCAGCAGTGAAGTCGGGGATGACTACACCTTC.

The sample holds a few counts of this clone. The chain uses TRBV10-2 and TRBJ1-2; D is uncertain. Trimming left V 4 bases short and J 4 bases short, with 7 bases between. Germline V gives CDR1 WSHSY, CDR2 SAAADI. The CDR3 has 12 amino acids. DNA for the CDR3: TGCGCCAGCAGTGCGGCGTTCTATGGCTACACCTTC. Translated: CASSAAFYGYTF.

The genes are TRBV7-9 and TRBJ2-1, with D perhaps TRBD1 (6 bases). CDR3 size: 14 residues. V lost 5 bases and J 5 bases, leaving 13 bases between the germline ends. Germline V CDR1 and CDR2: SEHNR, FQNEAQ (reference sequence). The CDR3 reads CASSPSRGNNEQFF. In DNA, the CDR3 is TGTGCCAGCAGCCCCTCCAGGGGAAACAATGAGCAGTTCTTC.

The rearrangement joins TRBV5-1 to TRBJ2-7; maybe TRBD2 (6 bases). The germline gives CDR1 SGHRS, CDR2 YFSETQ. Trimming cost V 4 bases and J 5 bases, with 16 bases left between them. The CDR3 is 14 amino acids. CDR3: CASSPGLGYDEQYF. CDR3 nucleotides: TGCGCCAGCAGCCCGGGACTGGGGTACGACGAGCAGTACTTC.

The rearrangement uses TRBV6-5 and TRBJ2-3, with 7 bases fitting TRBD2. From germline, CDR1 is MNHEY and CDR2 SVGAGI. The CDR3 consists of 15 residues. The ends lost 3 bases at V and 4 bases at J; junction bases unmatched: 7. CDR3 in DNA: TGTGCCAGCAGTTATGGCGGGAGCGGCGCAGATACGCAGTATTTT. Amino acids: CASSYGGSGADTQYF.

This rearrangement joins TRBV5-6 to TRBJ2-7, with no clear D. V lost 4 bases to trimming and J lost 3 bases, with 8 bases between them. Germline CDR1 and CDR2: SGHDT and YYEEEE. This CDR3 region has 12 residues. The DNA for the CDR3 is TGTGCCAGCAGCGCATTAAACTACGAGCAGTACTTC. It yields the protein CASSALNYEQYF.

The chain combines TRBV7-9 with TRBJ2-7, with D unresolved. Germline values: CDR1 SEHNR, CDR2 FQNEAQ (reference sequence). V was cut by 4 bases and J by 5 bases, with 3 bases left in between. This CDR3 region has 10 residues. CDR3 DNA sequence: TGTGCCAGCAGCTATGACGAGCAGTACTTC. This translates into CASSYDEQYF.

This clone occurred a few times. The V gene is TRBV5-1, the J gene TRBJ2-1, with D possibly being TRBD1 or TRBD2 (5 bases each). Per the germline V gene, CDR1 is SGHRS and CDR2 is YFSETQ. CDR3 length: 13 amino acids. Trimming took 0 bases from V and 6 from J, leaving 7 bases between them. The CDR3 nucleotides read TGCGCCAGCAGCTTGGTAGGGACCAATGAGCAGTTCTTC. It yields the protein CASSLVGTNEQFF.

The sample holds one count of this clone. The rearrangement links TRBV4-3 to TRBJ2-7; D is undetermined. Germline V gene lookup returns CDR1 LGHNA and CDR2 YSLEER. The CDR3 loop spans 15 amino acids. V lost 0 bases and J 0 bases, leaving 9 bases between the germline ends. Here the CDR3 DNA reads TGCGCCAGCAGCCAAGATAGGGCTGCCTCCTACGAGCAGTACTTC. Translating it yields CASSQDRAASYEQYF.

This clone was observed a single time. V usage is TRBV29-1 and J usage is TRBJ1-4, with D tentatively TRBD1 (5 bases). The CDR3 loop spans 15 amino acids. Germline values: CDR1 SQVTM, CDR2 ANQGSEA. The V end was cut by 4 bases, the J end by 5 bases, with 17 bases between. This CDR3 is CSVGDAGTENEKLFF. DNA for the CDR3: TGCAGCGTTGGGGACGCCGGGACGGAGAATGAAAAACTGTTTTTT.

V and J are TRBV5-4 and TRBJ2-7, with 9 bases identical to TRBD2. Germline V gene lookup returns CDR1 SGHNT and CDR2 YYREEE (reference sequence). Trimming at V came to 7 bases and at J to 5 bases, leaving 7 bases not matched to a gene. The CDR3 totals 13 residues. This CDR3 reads CASQAGGTDEQYF. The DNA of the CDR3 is TGTGCCAGCCAAGCGGGGGGAACCGACGAGCAGTACTTC.

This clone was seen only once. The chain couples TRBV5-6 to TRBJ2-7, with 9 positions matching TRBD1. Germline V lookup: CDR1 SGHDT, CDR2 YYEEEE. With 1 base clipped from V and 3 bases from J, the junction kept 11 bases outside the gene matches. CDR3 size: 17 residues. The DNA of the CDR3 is TGTGCCAGCAGCTTGTACGGGACAGGGATTCGGGACTACGAGCAGTACTTC. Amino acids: CASSLYGTGIRDYEQYF.